This TCR beta chain was obtained from a study of blood T cell repertoires in COVID-19. Overall study context: The United States, Italy and Spain were the sources of the acute and convalescent COVID-19 samples.

TCRdb's table, derived via immunoSEQ multiplex PCR, lists solely in-frame clones and lacks some. The sample contains 650,000 to 800,000 clones, around 89% of which appear only once. Of note for this clone: This may be a read error, as it is one base from a much larger clone.

The sequencing input was peripheral blood. The clonotype originates from a woman younger than 35 with acute or convalescent COVID-19.

CDR3 loop: CASSPETGGNQPQHF. Written as DNA, the CDR3 is TGTGCCAGCAGTCCCGAGACAGGGGGCAATCAGCCCCAGCATTTT. This chain joins TRBV2 and TRBJ1-5, with 8 bases identical to TRBD1. Germline V gene sequence: CDR1 SNHLY, CDR2 FYNNEI. The CDR3 loop spans 15 amino acids. V gave up 5 bases and J gave up 2 bases; unmatched junction bases: 5.